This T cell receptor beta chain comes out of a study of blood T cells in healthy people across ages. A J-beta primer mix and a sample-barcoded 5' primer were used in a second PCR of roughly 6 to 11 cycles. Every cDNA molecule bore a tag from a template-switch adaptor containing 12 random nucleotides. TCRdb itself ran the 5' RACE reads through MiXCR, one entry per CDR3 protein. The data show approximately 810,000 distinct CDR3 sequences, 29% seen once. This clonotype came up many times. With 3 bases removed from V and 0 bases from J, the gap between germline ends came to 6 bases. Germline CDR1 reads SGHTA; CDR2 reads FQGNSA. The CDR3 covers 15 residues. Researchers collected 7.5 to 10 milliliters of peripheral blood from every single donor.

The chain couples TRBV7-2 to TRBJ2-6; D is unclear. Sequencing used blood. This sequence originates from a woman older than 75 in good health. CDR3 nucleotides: TGTGCCAGCAGCTTCGACAACTCTGGGGCCAACGTCCTGACTTTC. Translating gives CASSFDNSGANVLTF.